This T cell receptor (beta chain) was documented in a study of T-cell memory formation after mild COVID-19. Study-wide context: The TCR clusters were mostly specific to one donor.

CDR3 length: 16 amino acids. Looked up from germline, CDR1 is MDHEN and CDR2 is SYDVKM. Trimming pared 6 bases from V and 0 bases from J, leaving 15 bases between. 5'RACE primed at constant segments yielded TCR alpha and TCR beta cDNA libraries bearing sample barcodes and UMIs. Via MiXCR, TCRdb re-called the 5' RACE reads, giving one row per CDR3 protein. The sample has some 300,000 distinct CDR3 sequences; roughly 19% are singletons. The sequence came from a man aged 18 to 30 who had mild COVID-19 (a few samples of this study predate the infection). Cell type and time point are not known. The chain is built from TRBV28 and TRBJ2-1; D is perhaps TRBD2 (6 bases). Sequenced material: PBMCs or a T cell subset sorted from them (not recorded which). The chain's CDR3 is CASSISGPSSYNEQFF. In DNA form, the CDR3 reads TGTGCCAGCAGCATTAGCGGACCGAGCTCCTACAATGAGCAGTTCTTC. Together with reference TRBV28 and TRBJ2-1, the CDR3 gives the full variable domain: DVKVTQSSRYLVKRTGEKVFLECVQDMDHENMFWYRQDPGLGLRLIYFSYDVKMKEKGDIPEGYSVSREKKERFSLILESASTNQTSMYLCASSISGPSSYNEQFFGPGTRLTVL.